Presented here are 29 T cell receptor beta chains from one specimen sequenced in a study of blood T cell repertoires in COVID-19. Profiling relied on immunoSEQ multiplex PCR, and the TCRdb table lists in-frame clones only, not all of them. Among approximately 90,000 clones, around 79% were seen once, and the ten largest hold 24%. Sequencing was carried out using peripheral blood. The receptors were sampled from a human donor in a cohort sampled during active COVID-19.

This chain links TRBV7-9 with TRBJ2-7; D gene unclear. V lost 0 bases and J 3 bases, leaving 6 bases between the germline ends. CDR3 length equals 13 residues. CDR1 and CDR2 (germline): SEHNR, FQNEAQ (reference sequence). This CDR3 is CASSLAGLYEQYF. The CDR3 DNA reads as TGTGCCAGCAGCTTAGCGGGCCTCTACGAGCAGTACTTC.

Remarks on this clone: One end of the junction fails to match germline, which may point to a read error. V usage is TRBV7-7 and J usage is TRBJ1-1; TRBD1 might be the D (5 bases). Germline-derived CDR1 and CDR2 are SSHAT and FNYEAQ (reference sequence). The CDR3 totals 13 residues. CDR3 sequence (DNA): TGTGCTAGCAGCTTAGAGGGGTGGACTGAAGCTTTCTTT. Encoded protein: CASSLEGWTEAFF.

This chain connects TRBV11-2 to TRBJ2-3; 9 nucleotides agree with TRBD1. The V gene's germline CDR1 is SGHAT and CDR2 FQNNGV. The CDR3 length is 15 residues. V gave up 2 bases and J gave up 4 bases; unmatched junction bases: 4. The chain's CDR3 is CASSLSGTGSDTQYF. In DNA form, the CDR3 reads TGTGCCAGCAGCTTATCCGGGACAGGGTCAGATACGCAGTATTTT.

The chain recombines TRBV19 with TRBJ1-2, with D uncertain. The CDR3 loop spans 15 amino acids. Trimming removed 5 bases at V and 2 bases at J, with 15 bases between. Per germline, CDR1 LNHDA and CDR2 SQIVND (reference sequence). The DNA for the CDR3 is TGTGCCAGTAGTGCCGGAGAGGGCAGGAACTATGGCTACACCTTC. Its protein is CASSAGEGRNYGYTF.

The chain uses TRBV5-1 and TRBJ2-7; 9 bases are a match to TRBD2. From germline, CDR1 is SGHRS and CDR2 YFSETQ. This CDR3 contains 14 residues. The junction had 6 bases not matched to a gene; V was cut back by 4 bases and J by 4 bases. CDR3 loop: CASSVIAGEYEQYF. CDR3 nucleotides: TGCGCCAGCAGCGTTATAGCGGGAGAATACGAGCAGTACTTC.

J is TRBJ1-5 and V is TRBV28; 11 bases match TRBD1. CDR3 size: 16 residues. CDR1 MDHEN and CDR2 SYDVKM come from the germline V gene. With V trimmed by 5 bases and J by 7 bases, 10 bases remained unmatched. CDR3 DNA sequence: TGTGCCAGCAGTCCCCCCGGGACAGGGGGACGCCAGCCCCAGCATTTT. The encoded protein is CASSPPGTGGRQPQHF.

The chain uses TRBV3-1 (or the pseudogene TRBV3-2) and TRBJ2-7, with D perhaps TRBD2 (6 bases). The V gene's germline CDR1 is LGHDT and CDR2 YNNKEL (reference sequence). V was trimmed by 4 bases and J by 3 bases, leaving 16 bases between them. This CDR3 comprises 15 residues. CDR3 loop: CASSPFWAGFYEQYF. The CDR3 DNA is TGTGCCAGCAGCCCATTCTGGGCGGGGTTCTACGAGCAGTACTTC.

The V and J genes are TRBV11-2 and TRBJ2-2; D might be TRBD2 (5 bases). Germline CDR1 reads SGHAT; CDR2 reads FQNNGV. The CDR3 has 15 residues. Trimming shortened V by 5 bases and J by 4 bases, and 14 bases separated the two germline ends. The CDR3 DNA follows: TGTGCCAGCAGCACCCTCGGAGGCGGCACCGGGGAGCTGTTTTTT. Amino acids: CASSTLGGGTGELFF. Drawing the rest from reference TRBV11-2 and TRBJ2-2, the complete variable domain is EAGVAQSPRYKIIEKRQSVAFWCNPISGHATLYWYQQILGQGPKLLIQFQNNGVVDDSQLPKDRFSAERLKGVDSTLKIQPAKLEDSAVYLCASSTLGGGTGELFFGEGSRLTVL.

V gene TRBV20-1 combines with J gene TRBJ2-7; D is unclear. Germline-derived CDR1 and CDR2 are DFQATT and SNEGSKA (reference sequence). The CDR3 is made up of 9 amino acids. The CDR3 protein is CRARYEQYF. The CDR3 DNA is TGCAGAGCCCGTTACGAGCAGTACTTC.

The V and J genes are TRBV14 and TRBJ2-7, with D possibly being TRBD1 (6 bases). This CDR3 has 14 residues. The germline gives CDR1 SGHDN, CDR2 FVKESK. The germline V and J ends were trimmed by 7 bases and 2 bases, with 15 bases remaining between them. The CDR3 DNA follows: TGTGCCAGCACCGGACCGGACAGACCCTACGAGCAGTACTTC. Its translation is CASTGPDRPYEQYF.

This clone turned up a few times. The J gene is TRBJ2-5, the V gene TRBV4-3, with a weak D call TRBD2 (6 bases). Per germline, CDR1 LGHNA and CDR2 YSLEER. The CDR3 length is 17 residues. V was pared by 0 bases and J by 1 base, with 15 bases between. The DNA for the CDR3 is TGCGCCAGCAGCCAAGATCTAGTGGGAGGCCTCCAAGAGACCCAGTACTTC. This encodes CASSQDLVGGLQETQYF.

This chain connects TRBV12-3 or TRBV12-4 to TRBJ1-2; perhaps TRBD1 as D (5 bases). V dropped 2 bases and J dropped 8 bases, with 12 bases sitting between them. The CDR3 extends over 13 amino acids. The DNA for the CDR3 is TGTGCCAGCAGTTTATCTGGCCAGGGAGGCTACACCTTC. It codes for CASSLSGQGGYTF.

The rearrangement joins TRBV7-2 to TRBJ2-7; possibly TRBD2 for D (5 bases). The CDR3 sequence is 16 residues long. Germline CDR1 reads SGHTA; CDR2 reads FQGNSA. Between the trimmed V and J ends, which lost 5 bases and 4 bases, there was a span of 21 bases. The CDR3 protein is CASSRLDDYSNYEQYF. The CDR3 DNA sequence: TGTGCCAGCAGCAGGCTCGATGACTACAGTAATTACGAGCAGTACTTC. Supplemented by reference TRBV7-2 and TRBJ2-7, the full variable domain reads GAGVSQSPSNKVTEKGKDVELRCDPISGHTALYWYRQSLGQGLEFLIYFQGNSAPDKSGLPSDRFSAERTGGSVSTLTIQRTQQEDSAVYLCASSRLDDYSNYEQYFGPGTRLTVT.

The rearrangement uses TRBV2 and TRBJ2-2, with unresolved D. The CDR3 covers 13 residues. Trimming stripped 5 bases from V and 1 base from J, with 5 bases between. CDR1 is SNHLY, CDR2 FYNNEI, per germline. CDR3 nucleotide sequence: TGTGCCAGCAGTCCAGAGAACACCGGGGAGCTGTTTTTT. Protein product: CASSPENTGELFF.

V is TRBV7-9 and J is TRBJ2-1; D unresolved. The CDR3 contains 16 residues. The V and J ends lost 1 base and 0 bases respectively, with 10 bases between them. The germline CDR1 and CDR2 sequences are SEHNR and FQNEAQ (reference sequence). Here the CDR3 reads CASSLVRDSSYNEQFF. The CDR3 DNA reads TGTGCCAGCAGCTTAGTACGCGATAGCTCCTACAATGAGCAGTTCTTC.

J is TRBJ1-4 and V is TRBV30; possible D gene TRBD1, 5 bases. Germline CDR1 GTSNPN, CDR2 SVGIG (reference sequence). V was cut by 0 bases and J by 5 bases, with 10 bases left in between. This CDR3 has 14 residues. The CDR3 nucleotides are TGTGCCTGGAGTGTAGGGGCAGCAAATGAAAAACTGTTTTTT. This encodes CAWSVGAANEKLFF.

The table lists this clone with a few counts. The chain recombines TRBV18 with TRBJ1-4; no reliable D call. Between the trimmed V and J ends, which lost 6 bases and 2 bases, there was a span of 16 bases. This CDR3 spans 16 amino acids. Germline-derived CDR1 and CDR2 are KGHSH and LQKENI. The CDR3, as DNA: TGTGCCAGCTCCCCCGGCGGCTTGTCGACTAATGAAAAACTGTTTTTT. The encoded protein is CASSPGGLSTNEKLFF.

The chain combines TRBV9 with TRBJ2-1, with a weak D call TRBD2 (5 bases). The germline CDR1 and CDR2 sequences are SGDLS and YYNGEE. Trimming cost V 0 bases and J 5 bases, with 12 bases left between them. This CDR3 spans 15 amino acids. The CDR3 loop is CASSVEELADNEQFF. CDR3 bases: TGTGCCAGCAGCGTAGAGGAGCTAGCAGACAATGAGCAGTTCTTC.

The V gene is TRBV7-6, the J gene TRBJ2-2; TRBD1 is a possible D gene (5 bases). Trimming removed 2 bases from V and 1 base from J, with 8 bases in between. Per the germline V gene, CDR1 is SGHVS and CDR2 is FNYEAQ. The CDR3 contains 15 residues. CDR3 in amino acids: CASSLQGGNTGELFF. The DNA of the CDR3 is TGTGCCAGCAGCTTACAGGGCGGGAACACCGGGGAGCTGTTTTTT.

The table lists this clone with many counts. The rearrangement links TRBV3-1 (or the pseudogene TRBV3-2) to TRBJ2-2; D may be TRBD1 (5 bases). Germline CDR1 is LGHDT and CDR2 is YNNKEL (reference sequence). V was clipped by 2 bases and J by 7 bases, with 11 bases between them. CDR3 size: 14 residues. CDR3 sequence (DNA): TGTGCCAGCAGCCAACAGGGCTCCAGCGGGGAGCTGTTTTTT. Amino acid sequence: CASSQQGSSGELFF.

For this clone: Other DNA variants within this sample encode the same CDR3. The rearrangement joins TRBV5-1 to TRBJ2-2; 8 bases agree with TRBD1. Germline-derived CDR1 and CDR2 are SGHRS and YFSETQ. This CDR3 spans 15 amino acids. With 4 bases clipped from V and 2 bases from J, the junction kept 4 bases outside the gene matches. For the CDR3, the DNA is TGCGCCAGCAGCGAGGGACAGGCCAACACCGGGGAGCTGTTTTTT. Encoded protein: CASSEGQANTGELFF.

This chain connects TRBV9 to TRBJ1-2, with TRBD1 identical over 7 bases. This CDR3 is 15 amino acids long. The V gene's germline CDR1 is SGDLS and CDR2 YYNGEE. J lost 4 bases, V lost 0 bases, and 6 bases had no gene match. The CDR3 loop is CASSVAPGQPYGYTF. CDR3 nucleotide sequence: TGTGCCAGCAGCGTAGCTCCGGGACAGCCCTATGGCTACACCTTC.

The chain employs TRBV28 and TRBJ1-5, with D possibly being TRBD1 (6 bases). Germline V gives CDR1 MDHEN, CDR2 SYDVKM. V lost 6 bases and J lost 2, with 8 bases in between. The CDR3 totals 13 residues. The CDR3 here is CASRQGGNQPQHF. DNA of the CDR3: TGTGCCAGCAGACAGGGCGGCAATCAGCCCCAGCATTTT.

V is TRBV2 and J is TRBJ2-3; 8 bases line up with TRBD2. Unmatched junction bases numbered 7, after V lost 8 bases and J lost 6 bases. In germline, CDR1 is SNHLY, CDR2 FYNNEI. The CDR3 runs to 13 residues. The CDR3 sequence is CASGSGSGDTQYF. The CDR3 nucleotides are TGTGCCAGCGGAAGCGGGAGCGGGGATACGCAGTATTTT.

The CDR3 region is CASSSILAGGSYNEQFF. The CDR3 DNA reads as TGTGCCAGCAGCTCGATTTTAGCGGGAGGCTCCTACAATGAGCAGTTCTTC. V gene TRBV7-2 combines with J gene TRBJ2-1, with 10 bases identical to TRBD2. The CDR3 sequence is 17 residues long. Per germline, CDR1 SGHTA and CDR2 FQGNSA. The V gene end was trimmed by 4 bases and the J gene end by 0 bases; junction bases not matched to a gene: 6.

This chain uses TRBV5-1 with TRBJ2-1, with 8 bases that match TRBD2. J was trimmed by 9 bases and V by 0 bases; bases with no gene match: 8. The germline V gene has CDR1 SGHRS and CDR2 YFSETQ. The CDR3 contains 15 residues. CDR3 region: CASSLVGAGEGEQFF. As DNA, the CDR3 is TGCGCCAGCAGCTTGGTGGGAGCGGGAGAGGGTGAGCAGTTCTTC.

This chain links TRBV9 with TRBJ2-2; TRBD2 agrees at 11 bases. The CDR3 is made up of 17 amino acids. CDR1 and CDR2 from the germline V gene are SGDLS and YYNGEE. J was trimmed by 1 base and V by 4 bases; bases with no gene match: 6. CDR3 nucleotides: TGTGCCAGCAGCCCCGGGGGACTAGCGGAGAACACCGGGGAGCTGTTTTTT. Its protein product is CASSPGGLAENTGELFF. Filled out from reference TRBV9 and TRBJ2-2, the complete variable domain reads DSGVTQTPKHLITATGQRVTLRCSPRSGDLSVYWYQQSLDQGLQFLIQYYNGEERAKGNILERFSAQQFPDLHSELNLSSLELGDSALYFCASSPGGLAENTGELFFGEGSRLTVL.

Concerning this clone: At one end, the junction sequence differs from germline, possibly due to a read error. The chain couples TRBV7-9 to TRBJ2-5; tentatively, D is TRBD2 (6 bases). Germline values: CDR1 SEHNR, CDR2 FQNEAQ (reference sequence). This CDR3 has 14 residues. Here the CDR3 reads CASSLATAQETQYF. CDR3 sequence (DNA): TGTGCCAGCAGCCTAGCGACAGCACAAGAGACCCAGTACTTC.

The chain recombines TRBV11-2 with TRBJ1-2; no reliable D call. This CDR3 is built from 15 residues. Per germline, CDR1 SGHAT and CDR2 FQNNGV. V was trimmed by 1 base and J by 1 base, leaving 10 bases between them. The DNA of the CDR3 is TGTGCCAGCAGCTTAGGGGCTGCCCTTAACTATGGCTACACCTTC. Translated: CASSLGAALNYGYTF.